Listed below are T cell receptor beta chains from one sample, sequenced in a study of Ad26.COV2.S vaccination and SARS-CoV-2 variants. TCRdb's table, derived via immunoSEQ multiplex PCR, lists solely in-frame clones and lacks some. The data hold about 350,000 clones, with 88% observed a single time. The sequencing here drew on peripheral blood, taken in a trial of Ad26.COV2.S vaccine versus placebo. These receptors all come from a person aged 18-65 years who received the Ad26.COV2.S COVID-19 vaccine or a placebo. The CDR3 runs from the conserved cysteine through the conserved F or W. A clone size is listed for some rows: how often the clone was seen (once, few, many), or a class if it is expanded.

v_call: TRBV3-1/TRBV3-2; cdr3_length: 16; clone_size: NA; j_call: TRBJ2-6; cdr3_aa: CASSPAPGSGANVLTF
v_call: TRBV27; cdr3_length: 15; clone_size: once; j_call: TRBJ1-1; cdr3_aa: CASSLWLGVNTEAFF
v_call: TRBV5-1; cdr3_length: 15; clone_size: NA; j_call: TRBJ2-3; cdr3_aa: CASSRTAPSTDTQYF
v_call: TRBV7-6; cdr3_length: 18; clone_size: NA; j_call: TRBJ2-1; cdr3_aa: CASSLGLTTGGAYNEQFF
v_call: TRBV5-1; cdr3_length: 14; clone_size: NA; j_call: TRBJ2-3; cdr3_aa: CASSSGGGTDTQYF
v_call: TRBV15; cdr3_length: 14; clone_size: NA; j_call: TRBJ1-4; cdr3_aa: CATSMGQNNEKLFF
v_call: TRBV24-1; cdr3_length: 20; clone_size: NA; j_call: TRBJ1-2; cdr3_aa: CATSDFRGPGRLLPNYGYTF
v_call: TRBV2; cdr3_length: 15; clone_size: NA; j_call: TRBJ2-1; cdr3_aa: CASTTRGSSYNEQFF
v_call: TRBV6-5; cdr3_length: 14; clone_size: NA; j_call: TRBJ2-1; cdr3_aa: CASSGTGGYNEQFF
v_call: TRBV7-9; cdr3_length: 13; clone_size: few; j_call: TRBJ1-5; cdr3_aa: CASSARGSQPQHF
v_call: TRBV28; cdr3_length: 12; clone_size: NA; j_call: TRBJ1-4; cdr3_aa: CASGGLGEKLFF
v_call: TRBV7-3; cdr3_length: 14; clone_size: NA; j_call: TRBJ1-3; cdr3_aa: CASSLTGGGNTIYF
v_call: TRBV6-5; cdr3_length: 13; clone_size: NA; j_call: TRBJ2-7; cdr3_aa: CASSYTGPNEQYF
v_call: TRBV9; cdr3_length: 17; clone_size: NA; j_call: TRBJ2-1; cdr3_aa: CASSVGGGGILGNEQFF
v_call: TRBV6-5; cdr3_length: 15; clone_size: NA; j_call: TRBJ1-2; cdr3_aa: CASRGDGNTNYGYTF
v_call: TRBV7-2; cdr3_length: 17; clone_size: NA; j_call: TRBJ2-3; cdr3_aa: CASSNNPRGGFGDTQYF
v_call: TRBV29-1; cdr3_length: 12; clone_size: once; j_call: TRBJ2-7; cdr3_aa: CSALGGLYEQYF
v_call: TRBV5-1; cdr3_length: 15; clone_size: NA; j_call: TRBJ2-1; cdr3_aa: CASSLPVGGPGEQFF
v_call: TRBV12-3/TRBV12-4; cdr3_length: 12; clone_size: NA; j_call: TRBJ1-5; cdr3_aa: CASRQGNQPQHF
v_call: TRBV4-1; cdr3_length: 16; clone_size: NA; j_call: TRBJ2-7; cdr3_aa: CASSPYLAGGIGEQYF
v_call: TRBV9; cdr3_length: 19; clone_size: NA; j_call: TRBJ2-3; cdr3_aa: CASSVATTQWDRGKDTQYF
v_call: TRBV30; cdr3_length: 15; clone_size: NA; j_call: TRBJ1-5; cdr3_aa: CAWSLDSLSNQPQHF
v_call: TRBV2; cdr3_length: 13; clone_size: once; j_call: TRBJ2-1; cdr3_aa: CASSEASGGEQFF